Presented here are 9 T cell receptor beta chains from one specimen sequenced in a study of OX40 agonist ivuxolimab in advanced cancers. TCRdb's copy holds only in-frame clones and misses some; the assay was immunoSEQ multiplex PCR. Of 65,000 to 95,000 clones in the sample, approximately 81% were seen once. The source material was CD4+ or CD8+ T cells sorted from blood, sampled in a trial of the OX40 agonist ivuxolimab. The receptors originated from an adult with an advanced solid tumor such as melanoma, head and neck, liver or kidney cancer.

The J gene is TRBJ2-5, the V gene TRBV7-9, with D uncertain. Trimming cost V 5 bases and J 5 bases, with 9 bases left between them. Per germline, CDR1 SEHNR and CDR2 FQNEAQ (reference sequence). The CDR3 sequence is 12 residues long. The CDR3, as DNA: TGTGCCAGCAGCCTCCGGAAGGAGACCCAGTACTTC. It codes for CASSLRKETQYF.

V is TRBV20-1 and J is TRBJ2-7; D ambiguous. The V gene lost 5 bases and the J gene lost 7 bases, with 9 bases spanning the gap. CDR3 size: 10 residues. Germline CDR1 reads DFQATT; CDR2 reads SNEGSKA (reference sequence). CDR3 bases: TGCAGTGCTGGGCGCCTGGAGCAGTACTTC. Its translation is CSAGRLEQYF.

The chain has TRBV7-2 and TRBJ2-5; D ambiguous. V lost 0 bases, J lost 3 bases, and 11 bases lay in between. Germline lookup yields CDR1 SGHTA and CDR2 FQGNSA. The CDR3 consists of 15 residues. The CDR3 coding sequence is TGTGCCAGCAGCTTAGCCATTACCCGAAAAGAGACCCAGTACTTC. Translation: CASSLAITRKETQYF.

V and J are TRBV6-5 and TRBJ2-1, with TRBD1 as a possible D gene (5 bases). Per germline, CDR1 MNHEY and CDR2 SVGAGI. This CDR3 has 12 amino acids. The V gene lost 6 bases and the J gene lost 7 bases, with 10 bases spanning the gap. This CDR3 reads CASSSDINEQFF. In DNA form, the CDR3 reads TGTGCCAGCAGCTCGGACATTAATGAGCAGTTCTTC.

This clone was recorded only once. The sample holds other DNA sequences that translate to the same CDR3. V and J are TRBV14 and TRBJ2-7, with 9 bases that match TRBD1. The V and J ends lost 1 base and 6 bases, in that order; junction bases with no gene match: 1. CDR3 length: 13 residues. Germline CDR1 reads SGHDN; CDR2 reads FVKESK. CDR3 amino acids: CASSQGQGGEQYF. CDR3 sequence (DNA): TGTGCCAGCAGCCAAGGACAGGGGGGCGAGCAGTACTTC. Variable domain in full (rest from reference TRBV14 and TRBJ2-7): EAGVTQFPSHSVIEKGQTVTLRCDPISGHDNLYWYRRVMGKEIKFLLHFVKESKQDESGMPNNRFLAERTGGTYSTLKVQPAELEDSGVYFCASSQGQGGEQYFGPGTRLTVT.

The chain employs TRBV5-8 and TRBJ1-2, with 9 bases that match TRBD1. V gave up 2 bases and J gave up 3 bases; unmatched junction bases: 5. Germline V gene sequence: CDR1 SGHTS, CDR2 YDEGEE. The CDR3 contains 15 residues. The CDR3 is CASSFGQGWDYGYTF. CDR3 nucleotide sequence: TGTGCCAGCAGCTTCGGACAGGGGTGGGACTATGGCTACACCTTC.

This rearrangement joins TRBV7-3 to TRBJ2-2; D perhaps matches TRBD1 (5 bases). V lost 4 bases to trimming and J lost 0 bases, with 12 bases between them. The CDR3 has 16 residues. From germline, CDR1 is SGHTA and CDR2 FQGTGA. The CDR3 reads CASSSRQSANTGELFF. The DNA of the CDR3 is TGTGCCAGCAGCTCCCGACAGAGCGCGAACACCGGGGAGCTGTTTTTT.

The chain uses TRBV7-9 and TRBJ2-7; 7 positions agree with TRBD1. This CDR3 has 13 residues. V trimming: 7 bases; J trimming: 2 bases; junction bases outside the gene matches: 5. The germline gives CDR1 SEHNR, CDR2 FQNEAQ (reference sequence). The CDR3 here is CASTRTGPYEQYF. CDR3 coding DNA: TGTGCCAGCACACGGACAGGCCCCTACGAGCAGTACTTC.

This clone showed up just a few times. V gene TRBV2 combines with J gene TRBJ1-6; 9 bases match TRBD1. The CDR3 length is 15 residues. The germline CDR1 and CDR2 sequences are SNHLY and FYNNEI. The trim removed 3 bases at V and 5 bases at J, leaving 2 bases unmatched. CDR3 loop: CASSEGQGDNSPLHF. CDR3 sequence (DNA): TGTGCCAGCAGTGAGGGACAGGGAGATAATTCACCCCTCCACTTT. Filled out from reference TRBV2 and TRBJ1-6, the complete variable domain reads EPEVTQTPSHQVTQMGQEVILRCVPISNHLYFYWYRQILGQKVEFLVSFYNNEISEKSEIFDDQFSVERPDGSNFTLKIRSTKLEDSAMYFCASSEGQGDNSPLHFGNGTRLTVT.